This T cell receptor (beta chain) comes out of a study of a mutant IDH1 vaccine in newly diagnosed glioma. On this clone itself: Its antigen remains unidentified.

The CDR3 extends over 14 amino acids. Germline V gene lookup returns CDR1 MNHNY and CDR2 SVGAGI (reference sequence). V lost 5 bases and J 2 bases, leaving 10 bases between the germline ends. Sample time point: week 47, end of study. It was 300 ug of mutant IDH1 20-mer peptide that made up each vaccine dose, given with topical imiquimod. Each astrocytoma in the donors was new, WHO grade 3 or 4, IDH1-mutant and ATRX-lost. Generated by immunoSEQ multiplex PCR, the TCRdb table keeps only in-frame clones and is missing some. In the table there are about 24,000 clones, around 76% of which are singletons. This specimen consisted of PBMCs, obtained from a glioma patient whose treatment included an IDH1 peptide vaccine. The receptor was derived from a man aged 35-49 years with glioma. Some clones in this sample may be carry-over from other donors' samples. The chain recombines TRBV6-6 with TRBJ1-3; TRBD1 might be the D (5 bases). Here the CDR3 DNA reads TGTGCCAGCAGTCTCCGGGGGACTGGAAACACCATATATTTT. Its protein product is CASSLRGTGNTIYF.